This T cell receptor (beta chain) was recorded in a study of OX40 agonist ivuxolimab in advanced cancers. Background on the study: Hepatocellular carcinoma, melanoma, renal cell or head and neck cancer occurred in dose-escalation patients. Enrollees could have had prior anti-PD-1, anti-PD-L1 or anti-CTLA-4 therapy, which more than 30% had received. General study findings and limits: Expanded clones belonging to CD8+ T cells outnumbered, on average, those of CD4+.

Trimming removed 1 base from V and 8 bases from J; junction bases left unmatched: 7. The CDR3 extends over 17 amino acids. CDR1 and CDR2 (germline): MGHDK, SYGVNS. This table comes from immunoSEQ multiplex PCR, and its TCRdb copy is limited to in-frame clones, with some not included. This sample has fewer than 85,000 clones, with 90% found just once. As for this clone: What it binds is not known.

The V gene is TRBV25-1, the J gene TRBJ2-1, with TRBD2 identical over 14 bases. Material: CD4+ or CD8+ T cells sorted from blood, obtained in a trial of the OX40 agonist ivuxolimab. This clonotype was sampled from an adult with an advanced solid tumor such as melanoma, head and neck, liver or kidney cancer. The CDR3 sequence is CASSESGLAGGRDEQFF. Written as DNA, the CDR3 is TGTGCCAGCAGTGAATCCGGACTAGCGGGAGGTAGGGATGAGCAGTTCTTC.